This TCR beta chain is drawn from a study of T-cell reconstitution after alpha-beta-depleted transplantation in children. This clonotype has ten or more counts. V trimming: 5 bases; J trimming: 6 bases; junction bases outside the gene matches: 4. Germline V gene data show CDR1 as DFQATT and CDR2 as SNEGSKA (reference sequence). The CDR3 is 13 amino acids. Unique molecular identifiers were incorporated when the TCRbeta library was constructed. Each CDR3 protein gets one entry after TCRdb re-called the PCR reads with MiXCR. The table includes hundreds of thousands of distinct CDR3 sequences, approximately 15% detected once.

This sequence originates from a human donor who donated a stem cell graft to a child with acute myeloid leukemia. Sequences were derived from PBMCs from the stem cell graft donor, sampled from the stem cell graft. The chain uses TRBV20-1 and TRBJ1-4; 9 bases align to TRBD1. CDR3 sequence (DNA): TGCAGTGCTTTTACAGGGGGCGATGAAAAACTGTTTTTT. Residues: CSAFTGGDEKLFF.